A single count supports the clone carrying this TCR beta chain. The data are from a study of technical replicates of blood from a handful of donors. Per the germline V gene, CDR1 is LNHDA and CDR2 is SQIVND (reference sequence). Trimming stripped 7 bases from V and 1 base from J, with 10 bases between. The CDR3 spans 14 residues. Method: immunoSEQ multiplex PCR; TCRdb's copy keeps in-frame clones and lacks some. The sample comprises around 90,000 clones, around 94% of which are singletons, and approximately 0.42% rests with the top ten. J is TRBJ2-2 and V is TRBV19; D call uncertain. The sample consisted of T cells isolated from PBMCs. This sequence originates from a human donor in good health. The CDR3 sequence: CASKYRENTGELFF. As DNA, the CDR3 is TGTGCCAGTAAGTACAGAGAGAACACCGGGGAGCTGTTTTTT. Variable domain in full (rest from reference TRBV19 and TRBJ2-2): DGGITQSPKYLFRKEGQNVTLSCEQNLNHDAMYWYRQDPGQGLRLIYYSQIVNDFQKGDIAEGYSVSREKKESFPLTVTSAQKNPTAFYLCASKYRENTGELFFGEGSRLTVL.